These T cell receptor beta chains were read from a single sample in a study of shared clonotypes between healthy human individuals. Libraries were prepared by immunoSEQ multiplex PCR; TCRdb keeps only in-frame clonotypes and omits some of them. The repertoire holds 950,000 to 1,200,000 clones, with roughly 77% as singletons. The sequenced sample was memory CD4+ T cells from PBMCs. All receptors derive from a man in his late teens or twenties in good health. Some clones in this sample may be carry-over from other donors' samples. CDR3s include the opening cysteine and the closing phenylalanine or tryptophan. The D gene is left open where the match is weak. Expanded clones are given a class, and other clones once, few, many or no size at all.

DNA: TGTGCCAGCAGCTGGGGCAGGGACTACGAGCAGTACTTC
CDR3: CASSWGRDYEQYF
J: TRBJ2-7
size: -
V: TRBV11-3
D: -

DNA: TGTGCCAGCAGCTTAGGAGTGAACTACCAAGAGACCCAGTACTTC
CDR3: CASSLGVNYQETQYF
J: TRBJ2-5
size: -
V: TRBV7-2
D: -

DNA: TGCAGCGTTGTAAGGCAGGGGAACACTGAAGCTTTCTTT
CDR3: CSVVRQGNTEAFF
J: TRBJ1-1
size: -
V: TRBV29-1
D: -

DNA: TGTGCCAGCAGCCTGACTAGCGGGAGTCAGTTCTTC
CDR3: CASSLTSGSQFF
J: TRBJ2-1
size: once
V: TRBV5-6
D: TRBD2

DNA: TGTGCCAGCTCACAGGGGGGCCAGCCCCAGCATTTT
CDR3: CASSQGGQPQHF
J: TRBJ1-5
size: -
V: TRBV6-1
D: TRBD1

DNA: TGTGCCAGCAGGGCGACTAGCGGGTACCGAGGCGGCAATGAGCAGTTCTTC
CDR3: CASRATSGYRGGNEQFF
J: TRBJ2-1
size: -
V: TRBV27
D: TRBD2

DNA: TGTGCCAGCAGCTTAGGGGATGGCTACACCTTC
CDR3: CASSLGDGYTF
J: TRBJ1-2
size: few
V: TRBV2
D: -

DNA: TGTGCCAGCAGCCCCGTGGGACAGGGGAATACTGAAGCTTTCTTT
CDR3: CASSPVGQGNTEAFF
J: TRBJ1-1
size: -
V: TRBV28
D: TRBD1

DNA: TGTGCCAGCAGTTGGGGCAAGATAGCTTTCTTT
CDR3: CASSWGKIAFF
J: TRBJ1-1
size: -
V: TRBV6-1
D: -

DNA: TGTGCCATCGGGTCTGGAGGTAGCACTGAAGCTTTCTTT
CDR3: CAIGSGGSTEAFF
J: TRBJ1-1
size: -
V: TRBV10-3
D: -

DNA: TGCGCCAGCAGCTGGGGGACTGCGGATACGCAGTATTTT
CDR3: CASSWGTADTQYF
J: TRBJ2-3
size: -
V: TRBV5-1
D: -

DNA: TGCGCCAGCAGCGACGGGACTCCCGGGCTCTATGGCTACACCTTC
CDR3: CASSDGTPGLYGYTF
J: TRBJ1-2
size: -
V: TRBV5-1
D: -

DNA: TGTGCCAGCAGTGAAAATCCCTCGGGAGAGCAGTACTTC
CDR3: CASSENPSGEQYF
J: TRBJ2-7
size: once
V: TRBV2
D: -

DNA: TGCGCCAGCAGCCCCGTTAGGGGCCCCTACGAGCAGTACTTC
CDR3: CASSPVRGPYEQYF
J: TRBJ2-7
size: -
V: TRBV5-1
D: -

DNA: TGTGCCAGCAGGGTCGGACTAGCGGGTAACTACGAGCAGTACTTC
CDR3: CASRVGLAGNYEQYF
J: TRBJ2-7
size: -
V: TRBV6-5
D: TRBD2

DNA: TGTGCCAGCAGCCGGGTGCCGGGGCGTACTGAAGCTTTCTTT
CDR3: CASSRVPGRTEAFF
J: TRBJ1-1
size: -
V: TRBV5-6
D: -

DNA: TGTGCCAGCAATCATTTAGGACAGGGACAATACGAGCAGTACTTC
CDR3: CASNHLGQGQYEQYF
J: TRBJ2-7
size: -
V: TRBV28
D: TRBD1

DNA: TGTGCCAGCAGCTTCATAGCCAACACTGAAGCTTTCTTT
CDR3: CASSFIANTEAFF
J: TRBJ1-1
size: -
V: TRBV5-5
D: -

DNA: TGTGCCAGCAGCGCTTCTACTCCCTACGAGCAGTACTTC
CDR3: CASSASTPYEQYF
J: TRBJ2-7
size: -
V: TRBV28
D: -

DNA: TGTGCCAGCAGCGCGGGACCGGCATTAGCCAAAAACATTCAGTACTTC
CDR3: CASSAGPALAKNIQYF
J: TRBJ2-4
size: -
V: TRBV5-4
D: -

DNA: TGTGCCAGCAGCTTCGACTACAATCAGCCCCAGCATTTT
CDR3: CASSFDYNQPQHF
J: TRBJ1-5
size: once
V: TRBV5-8
D: -

DNA: TGTGCCAGCAGTTTTTTAGCTGGGGGGAATACTGAAGCTTTCTTT
CDR3: CASSFLAGGNTEAFF
J: TRBJ1-1
size: -
V: TRBV28
D: -

DNA: TGTGCTAGTGGTTTGGGGGGCTCCCCGGGGAGAACTGAAGCTTTCTTT
CDR3: CASGLGGSPGRTEAFF
J: TRBJ1-1
size: -
V: TRBV12-5
D: -

DNA: TGTGCCAGCAGTTCTCTGTCCGAGGCCGGCTACACCTTC
CDR3: CASSSLSEAGYTF
J: TRBJ1-2
size: -
V: TRBV6-6
D: -

DNA: TGTGCCAGCAGACTCAGGGGGCTGGGAGGCTACACCTTC
CDR3: CASRLRGLGGYTF
J: TRBJ1-2
size: -
V: TRBV6-5
D: TRBD1

DNA: TGTGCCAGCAGTAGCGCCCCGGGATGGGACGAAAAACTGTTTTTT
CDR3: CASSSAPGWDEKLFF
J: TRBJ1-4
size: once
V: TRBV6-1
D: -

DNA: TGTGCCAGCAGCCCGGACAGGGATAGCAATCAGCCCCAGCATTTT
CDR3: CASSPDRDSNQPQHF
J: TRBJ1-5
size: -
V: TRBV7-9
D: TRBD1

DNA: TGTGCCAGCAGCTCCGACAGGGGTGCTAATGAAAAACTGTTTTTT
CDR3: CASSSDRGANEKLFF
J: TRBJ1-4
size: -
V: TRBV11-2
D: TRBD1